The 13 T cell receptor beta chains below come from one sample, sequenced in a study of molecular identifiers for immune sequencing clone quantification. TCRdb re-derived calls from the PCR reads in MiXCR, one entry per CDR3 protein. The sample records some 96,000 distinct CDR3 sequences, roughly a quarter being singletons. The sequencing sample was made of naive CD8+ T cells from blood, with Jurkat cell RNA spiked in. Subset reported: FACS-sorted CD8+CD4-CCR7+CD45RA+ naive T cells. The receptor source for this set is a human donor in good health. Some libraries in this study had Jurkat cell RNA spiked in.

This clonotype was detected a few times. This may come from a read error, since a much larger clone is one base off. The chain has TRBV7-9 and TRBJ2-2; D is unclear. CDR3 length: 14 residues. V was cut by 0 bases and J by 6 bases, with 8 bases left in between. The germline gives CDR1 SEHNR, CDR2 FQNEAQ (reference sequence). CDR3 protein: CASSLAPGAGELFF. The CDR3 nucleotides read TGTGCCAGCAGCTTAGCCCCCGGCGCCGGGGAGCTGTTTTTT.

Here the CDR3 reads CASSIWGASYEQYF. DNA of the CDR3: TGTGCCAGTAGTATCTGGGGGGCCTCCTACGAGCAGTACTTC. V usage is TRBV19 and J usage is TRBJ2-7; the D call may be TRBD1 or TRBD2 (6 bases each). V was cut by 3 bases and J by 0 bases, with 9 bases left in between. CDR1 is LNHDA, CDR2 SQIVND, per germline (reference sequence). CDR3 length: 14 residues.

CDR3 sequence: CSVEGVDSYNEQFF. CDR3 DNA: TGCAGCGTTGAAGGTGTTGACAGCTACAATGAGCAGTTCTTC. The chain employs TRBV29-1 and TRBJ2-1, with D possibly matching TRBD1 (5 bases). This CDR3 has 14 residues. The V gene lost 1 base and the J gene lost 3 bases, with 10 bases spanning the gap. Germline V gene data show CDR1 as SQVTM and CDR2 as ANQGSEA.

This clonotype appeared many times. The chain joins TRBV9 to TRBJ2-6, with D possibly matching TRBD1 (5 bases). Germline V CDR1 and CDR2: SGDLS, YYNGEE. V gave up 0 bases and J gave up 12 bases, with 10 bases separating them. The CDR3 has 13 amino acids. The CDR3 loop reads CASSVDQGGVLTF. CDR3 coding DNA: TGTGCCAGCAGCGTAGATCAGGGTGGCGTCCTGACTTTC. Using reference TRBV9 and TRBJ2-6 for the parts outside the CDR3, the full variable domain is DSGVTQTPKHLITATGQRVTLRCSPRSGDLSVYWYQQSLDQGLQFLIQYYNGEERAKGNILERFSAQQFPDLHSELNLSSLELGDSALYFCASSVDQGGVLTFGAGSRLTVL.

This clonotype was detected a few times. The CDR3 bases are TGTGCCACCAGCAGAGAGGCAGGGGACAAAAACATTCAGTACTTC. It codes for CATSREAGDKNIQYF. The J gene is TRBJ2-4, the V gene TRBV15, with a possible D match to TRBD1 (6 bases). The CDR3 sequence is 15 residues long. CDR1 LNHNV and CDR2 YYDKDF come from the germline V gene (reference sequence). The ends were cut back, 0 bases at V and 3 bases at J, with 9 bases in the middle.

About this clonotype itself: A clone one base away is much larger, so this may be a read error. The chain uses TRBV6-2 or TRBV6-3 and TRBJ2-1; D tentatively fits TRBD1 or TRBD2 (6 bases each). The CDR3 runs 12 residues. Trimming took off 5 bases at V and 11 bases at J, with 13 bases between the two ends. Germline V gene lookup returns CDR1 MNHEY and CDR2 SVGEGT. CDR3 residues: CASSAPGAKQFF. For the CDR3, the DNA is TGTGCCAGCAGTGCACCGGGGGCTAAGCAGTTCTTC.

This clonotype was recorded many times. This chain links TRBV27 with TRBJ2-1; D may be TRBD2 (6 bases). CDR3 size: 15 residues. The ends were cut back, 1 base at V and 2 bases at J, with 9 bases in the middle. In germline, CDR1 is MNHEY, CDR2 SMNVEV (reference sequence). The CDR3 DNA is TGTGCCAGCAGTTTATTTGGCGGGACCTACAATGAGCAGTTCTTC. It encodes CASSLFGGTYNEQFF.

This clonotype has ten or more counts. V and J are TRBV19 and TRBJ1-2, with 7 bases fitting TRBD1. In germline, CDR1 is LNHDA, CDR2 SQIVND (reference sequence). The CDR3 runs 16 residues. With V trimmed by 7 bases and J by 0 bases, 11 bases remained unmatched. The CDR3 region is CASTAFGTDPNYGYTF. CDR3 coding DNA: TGTGCCAGTACCGCGTTCGGGACAGACCCTAACTATGGCTACACCTTC.

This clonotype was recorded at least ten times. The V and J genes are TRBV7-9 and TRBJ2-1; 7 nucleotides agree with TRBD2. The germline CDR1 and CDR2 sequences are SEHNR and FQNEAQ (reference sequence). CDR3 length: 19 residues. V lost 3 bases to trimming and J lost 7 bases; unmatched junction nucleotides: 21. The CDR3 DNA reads TGTGCCAGCAGCTTTGACGTTTACCAGCGGGACGGTTCTAGGAATGAGCAGTTCTTC. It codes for CASSFDVYQRDGSRNEQFF.

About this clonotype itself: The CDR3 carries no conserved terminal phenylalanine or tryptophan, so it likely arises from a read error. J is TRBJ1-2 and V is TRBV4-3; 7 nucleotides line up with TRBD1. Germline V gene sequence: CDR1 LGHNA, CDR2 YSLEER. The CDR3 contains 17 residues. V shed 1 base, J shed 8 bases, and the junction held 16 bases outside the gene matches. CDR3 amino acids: CASSQAWDDRDEYGYTI. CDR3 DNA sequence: TGCGCCAGCAGCCAAGCCTGGGATGACAGGGACGAATACGGCTACACCATT.

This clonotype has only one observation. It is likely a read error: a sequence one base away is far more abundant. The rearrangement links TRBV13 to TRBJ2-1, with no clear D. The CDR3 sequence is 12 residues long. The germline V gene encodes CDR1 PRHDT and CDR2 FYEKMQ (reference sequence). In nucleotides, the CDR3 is TGTGCCGGCAGCTTAGGCGGAAATGAGCAGTTCTTC. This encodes CAGSLGGNEQFF.

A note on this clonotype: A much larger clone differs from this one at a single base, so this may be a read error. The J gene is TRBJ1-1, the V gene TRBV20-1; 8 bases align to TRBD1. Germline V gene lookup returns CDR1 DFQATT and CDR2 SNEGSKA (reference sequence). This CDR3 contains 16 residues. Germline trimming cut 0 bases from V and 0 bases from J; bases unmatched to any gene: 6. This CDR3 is CSARDLLTGVNTEAFF. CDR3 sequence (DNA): TGCAGTGCTAGAGATTTACTGACAGGGGTGAACACTGAAGCTTTCTTT.

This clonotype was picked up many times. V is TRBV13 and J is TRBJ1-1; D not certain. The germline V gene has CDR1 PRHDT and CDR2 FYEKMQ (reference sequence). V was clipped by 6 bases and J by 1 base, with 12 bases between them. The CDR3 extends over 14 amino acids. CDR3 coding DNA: TGTGCCAGCAGAAAATCCGAACAGAACACTGAAGCTTTCTTT. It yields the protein CASRKSEQNTEAFF.